This T cell receptor beta chain is drawn from a study of T-cell reconstitution after alpha-beta-depleted transplantation in children (dated by TCRdb to about 2016). Study-wide context: The study quantitatively tracked T-cell immune reconstitution after TCRalphabeta/CD19-depleted allogeneic hematopoietic cell transplantation in children using TCR repertoire profiling. Beyond this particular receptor, the publication reports: In some patients, high TCRbeta diversity at day 60 was attributed to recipient T cells and intrathymic progenitors that had survived conditioning. The apparently early recovery of alphabetaT-cell counts about two months after transplant reportedly depended on only several hundred rapidly expanded clones that came from non-depleted graft cells. The frequencies of hyperexpanded clones fell over the following months, and after one year, T-cell counts and TCRbeta diversity were mostly attributed to newly produced T cells.

Library construction relied on PCR. The sample was run on an Illumina HiSeq 2500. To normalize quantification of the TCRbeta repertoire, the TCR libraries were built with molecular barcoding that relied on unique molecular identifiers. Clones were called with MiXCR by TCRdb after fastp trimmed the public reads at Q25, and only in-frame beta chains were retained. All rows with the same CDR3 protein become a single entry with the most common DNA and genes. This sample has about 420,000 distinct CDR3 sequences in its table, and 15% to 20% of those were observed once. Roughly 27% of the sample lies in the top ten. The treatment or condition label, as the study defines it: allogeneic hematopoietic cell transplantation with graft depleted of TCRalphabeta T cells and CD19 B cells. The children who served as transplant recipients had been given grafts of TCRalphabeta/CD19-depleted allogeneic hematopoietic cells.

CDR1 and CDR2 were assigned from the germline V gene as SQVTM and ANQGSEA. From cysteine to phenylalanine, the CDR3 is 14 amino acids long. Of the read, only the CDR3 DNA is kept; its 42 bases are in frame from base 1. V is clipped by 6 bases and J by 4 bases, and the sequence between their germline boundaries is 18 bases long. This clonotype was observed many times. There is no known antigen for this receptor. No much larger clone exists at a distance of one base, and base qualities are not known. This receptor was identified in a boy under two years old who had a stem cell transplant for Wiskott-Aldrich syndrome, so the T cells may come from the graft donor. The chain was built from TRBV29-1 and TRBJ2-5; TRBD1 is a weak D gene call, 6 bases matching. The sequenced sample was PBMCs, mostly from graft donor cells, obtained 360 days after TCRalphabeta/CD19-depleted stem cell transplant. The CDR3 amino acid sequence is: CSVLGPLGGETQYF. The DNA sequence is given as TGCAGCGTCTTAGGCCCACTAGGGGGAGAGACCCAGTACTTC.